This T cell receptor (beta chain) came from a study of shared clonotypes between healthy human individuals. Looked up from germline, CDR1 is MNHNS and CDR2 is SASEGT. V shed 1 base and J 2 bases; nucleotides not matched to a gene: 0. The CDR3 runs to 15 residues. Deep-level assay runs were performed. Assay used: immunoSEQ multiplex PCR; TCRdb lists only in-frame clones, some missing. The data show more than 450,000 clones, with 79% seen just once and 10% to 15% held by the top ten. For this clone: This is likely an artifact of a read error, given a far larger clone one base away. The sample carries other DNA sequences with the same CDR3.

The V gene is TRBV6-1, the J gene TRBJ2-7, with TRBD2 matching 12 bases. The TCR was taken from a woman between 40 and 55 years old in good health. Some clones in this sample may be carry-over from other donors' samples. Sequencing was carried out using PBMCs. CDR3 DNA sequence: TGTGCCAGCAGTGAAGGACTAGCGGGAGCCTACGAGCAGTACTTC. Its protein product is CASSEGLAGAYEQYF.